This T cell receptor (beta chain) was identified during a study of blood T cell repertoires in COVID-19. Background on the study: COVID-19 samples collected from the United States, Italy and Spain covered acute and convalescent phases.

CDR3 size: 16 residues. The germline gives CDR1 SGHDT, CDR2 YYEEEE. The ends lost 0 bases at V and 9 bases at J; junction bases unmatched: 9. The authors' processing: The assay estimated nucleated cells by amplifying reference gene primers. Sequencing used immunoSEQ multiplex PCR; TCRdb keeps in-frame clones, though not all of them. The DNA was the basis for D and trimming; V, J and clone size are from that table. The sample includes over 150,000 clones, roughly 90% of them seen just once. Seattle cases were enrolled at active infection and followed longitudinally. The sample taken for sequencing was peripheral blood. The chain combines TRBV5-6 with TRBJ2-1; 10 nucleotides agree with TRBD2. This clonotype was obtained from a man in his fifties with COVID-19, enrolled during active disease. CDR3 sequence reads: CASSLARASGRGEQFF. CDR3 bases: TGTGCCAGCAGCTTGGCCAGGGCTAGCGGGAGAGGTGAGCAGTTCTTC.